These T cell receptor beta chains were read from a single sample in a study of beta chain features in type 1 diabetes. Profiling relied on immunoSEQ multiplex PCR, and the TCRdb table lists in-frame clones only, not all of them. The repertoire holds about 350,000 clones, with around 19% as singletons. The sequenced material came from naive CD4+ T cells from blood. The source is a woman younger than 35 in good health. Each CDR3 is given with its conserved first and last residue. The D gene is left open where the match is weak. The size field is filled for only some rows; it gives once, few, many or a size class.

d_call	clone_size	v_call	j_call	cdr3_nt	cdr3_aa
.	.	TRBV11-3	TRBJ2-1	TGTGCCAGCGGCCATCCCCGCGAGCAGTTCTTC	CASGHPREQFF
.	few	TRBV25-1	TRBJ2-1	TGTGCCAGCAGTGAAGTTTTAAATGAGCAGTTCTTC	CASSEVLNEQFF
TRBD1	.	TRBV18	TRBJ1-2	TGTGCCAGCTCACCCGGACAGGGGGCTCAGGATGGCTACACCTTC	CASSPGQGAQDGYTF
.	.	TRBV6-5	TRBJ1-1	TGTGCCAGCAGTTACCAAAAGAACACTGAAGCTTTCTTT	CASSYQKNTEAFF
TRBD1	few	TRBV7-2	TRBJ2-7	TGTGCCAGCAGCTTTGGGACAGGGGGCGTCTACGAGCAGTACTTC	CASSFGTGGVYEQYF
TRBD2	few	TRBV29-1	TRBJ2-7	TGCAGCGTGGCCAGCACTAGCGGAGAAACCGAGCAGTACTTC	CSVASTSGETEQYF
TRBD1	.	TRBV11-1	TRBJ2-3	TGTGCCAGCCGACTCGGGGGACAGGGTTACGATACGCAGTATTTT	CASRLGGQGYDTQYF
.	.	TRBV6-6	TRBJ2-2	TGTGCCAGCAGTTCGGCAGGGAACACCGGGGAGCTGTTTTTT	CASSSAGNTGELFF
.	.	TRBV7-8	TRBJ1-3	TGTGCCAGCAGCTTAGCGCGGCCTCTGGGAAACACCATATATTTT	CASSLARPLGNTIYF
.	.	TRBV18	TRBJ1-5	TGTGCCAGCTCACCCTCTGAGCAAGAGCCCCAGCATTTT	CASSPSEQEPQHF
.	few	TRBV6-6	TRBJ2-3	TGTGCCAGCAGTACTAGAGACCCTAGCACAGATACGCAGTATTTT	CASSTRDPSTDTQYF
TRBD2	few	TRBV2	TRBJ2-1	TGTGCCAGCAGTGCCCCGGGACTAGCGGCCTACAATGAGCAGTTCTTC	CASSAPGLAAYNEQFF
.	.	TRBV7-3	TRBJ2-5	TGTGCCAGCAGCCCTTATGCAGGGGGGGAGACCCAGTACTTC	CASSPYAGGETQYF
.	once	TRBV30	TRBJ2-7	TGTGCCTGGAGTCGACAGACTAGCTCCTACGAGCAGTACTTC	CAWSRQTSSYEQYF
TRBD2	few	TRBV9	TRBJ2-5	TGTGCCAGCACCCCTAGCGGGAACCAAGAGACCCAGTACTTC	CASTPSGNQETQYF
.	.	TRBV29-1	TRBJ1-1	TGCAGCGTCCGACAGGTGGCCCTGACCACTGAAGCTTTCTTT	CSVRQVALTTEAFF
.	.	TRBV15	TRBJ1-3	TGTGCCACCAGCAGAGATCGAGGAAGCGGAAACACCATATATTTT	CATSRDRGSGNTIYF
.	few	TRBV27	TRBJ2-1	TGTGCCAGCAGTTTACAGGGGGGAAATGAGCAGTTCTTC	CASSLQGGNEQFF
TRBD2	.	TRBV11-1	TRBJ2-1	TGTGCCAGCAGCTCAAGGACTAGCGGCTCCTACAATGAGCAGTTCTTC	CASSSRTSGSYNEQFF
.	.	TRBV29-1	TRBJ2-7	TGCAGCGTTGGTAGACAGGACAGCTACGAGCAGTACTTC	CSVGRQDSYEQYF
TRBD1	few	TRBV6-6	TRBJ2-2	TGTGCCAGTGGGCGCAGGGGGTCCCGTAATGGCGGGGAGCTGTTTTTT	CASGRRGSRNGGELFF
.	.	TRBV11-2	TRBJ2-7	TGTGCCAGCAGCTTCTCAGGAGGGAACGAGCAGTACTTC	CASSFSGGNEQYF
.	few	TRBV27	TRBJ1-2	TGTGCCAGCAGTTTCAGGGCACCCGCTGATGGCTACACCTTC	CASSFRAPADGYTF
TRBD1	.	TRBV7-9	TRBJ2-2	TGTGCCAGCCGTCGGACAGGGGGCGAGATGGGGGAGCTGTTTTTT	CASRRTGGEMGELFF
TRBD1	.	TRBV28	TRBJ1-2	TGTGCCAGCAGTGTACAACAGGGGAATGGCTACACCTTC	CASSVQQGNGYTF
.	.	TRBV15	TRBJ1-4	TGTGCCACCAGCAGAGATCTCGCTAATGAAAAACTGTTTTTT	CATSRDLANEKLFF
.	.	TRBV18	TRBJ2-7	TGTGCCAGCTCACCACTGGCAGAAGTGTTCGAGCAGTACTTC	CASSPLAEVFEQYF
TRBD1	few	TRBV5-1	TRBJ2-5	TGCGCCAGCAGCTCCCCTGACAGGGAGGAGACCCAGTACTTC	CASSSPDREETQYF